A single T cell receptor (beta chain) is shown here with its context. No antigen is known for it. The PCR contained 60 Vbeta and 13 Jbeta primers. Per the authors' pipeline: Later, 65 million to 90 million unique TCR beta chains were counted in an analysis, and 8.5 million to 13 million of them were shared. Some clones are missing from TCRdb's copy, which holds only in-frame ones; the method was immunoSEQ multiplex PCR. Clone size and the V and J calls come from that table; the DNA yielded D and trimming. The sample contains 20,000 to 25,000 clones, roughly three quarters of which appear only once. This sample is drawn from a study of cytomegalovirus exposure and HLA in healthy donors. The study, taken as a whole, reports: CMV serostatus stood as the only immune exposure information on hand. Other equally common chains were less clonally expanded than HLA-associated TCR beta chains, a later analysis showed.

Germline V gene data show CDR1 as SNHLY and CDR2 as FYNNEI. Trimming removed 3 bases at V and 1 base at J, with 6 bases between. The CDR3 runs 13 residues. The specimen sequenced was PBMCs. The rearrangement links TRBV2 to TRBJ2-5; TRBD2 might be the D (5 bases). The receptor comes from a male donor in good health and CMV-seronegative. CDR3 coding DNA: TGTGCCAGCAGTGACCTAGCCCAAGAGACCCAGTACTTC. As protein: CASSDLAQETQYF.